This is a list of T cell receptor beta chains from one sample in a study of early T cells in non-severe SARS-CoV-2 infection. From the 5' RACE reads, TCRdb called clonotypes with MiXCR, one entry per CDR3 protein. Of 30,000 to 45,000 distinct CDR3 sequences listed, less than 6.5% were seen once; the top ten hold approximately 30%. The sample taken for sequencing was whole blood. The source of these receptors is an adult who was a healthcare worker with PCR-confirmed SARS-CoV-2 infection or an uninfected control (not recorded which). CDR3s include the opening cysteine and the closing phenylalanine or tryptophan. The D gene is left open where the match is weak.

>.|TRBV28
CASSLWDSINEPQHF
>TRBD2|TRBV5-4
CASSLAGGRYEQYF
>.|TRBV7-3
CASSSPTVTSNSGNTIYF
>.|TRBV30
CAWSVDRTREQYF
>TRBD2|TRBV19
CASRPASGSLINEQFF
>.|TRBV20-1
CSAGRGYEQYF
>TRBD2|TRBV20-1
CSARPTSATSYNEQFF
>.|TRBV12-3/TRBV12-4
CASSLGGYSNQPQHF
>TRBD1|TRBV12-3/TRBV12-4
CASNTAGAGGSYNEQFF
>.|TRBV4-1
CASSTKQARVDYGYTF
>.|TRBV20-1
CSASSDRPPYEQYF
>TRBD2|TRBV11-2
CASSPLAGGPYEQFF
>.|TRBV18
CASSLLQGLEGYTF
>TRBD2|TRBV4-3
CASSQDLAGEQFF
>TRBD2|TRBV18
CASSPTSGGAHEQYF
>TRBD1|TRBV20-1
CSASTGSTNYGYTF
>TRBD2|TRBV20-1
CSAETSGGYEQYF
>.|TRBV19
CATQAASTNEKLFF
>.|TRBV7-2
CASSPHAGNTEAFF